Sequencing of this T cell receptor (beta chain) was carried out in a study of blood T cell repertoires in COVID-19 (dated by TCRdb to 2018 to 2021). Regarding the research as a whole: Samples covering the acute and convalescent phases of COVID-19 were provided by collaborators in the United States, Italy and Spain. The material from the prospective study consisted of cDNA or gDNA derived from T cells, B-cell-depleted T cells, or PBMCs. Where available, HLA class I and class II types were taken from metadata supplied by the sample provider and were not determined by assay-based typing. The dataset comprised deeply sampled blood TCRbeta repertoires from subjects exposed to, actively infected with, or recovered from COVID-19. Sample metadata almost always included a de-identified subject ID, COVID-19 status, age in years and sex. The repertoires were made available in a free public database intended to serve as a resource for research on the immune response to SARS-CoV-2. Samples were obtained from the ongoing ImmuneRACE study (first 160 participants) and from 1,200 or so subjects provided by 6 global collaborators. Broader findings and caveats from the paper: Clinical and demographic metadata were provided uncurated, with the amount varying by source and participant.

The immunoSEQ Assay, a bias-controlled multiplex PCR, was used to amplify TCRbeta CDR3 regions from genomic DNA. As for the original processing: Nucleated cell counts per sample were estimated from amplification of reference gene primers within the assay. To quantify the absolute abundance of each unique TCRbeta CDR3 rearrangement, sequence reads were collapsed and filtered. For each sample, productive Simpson clonality was calculated by taking the square root of Simpson's diversity index across productive rearrangements. Here the immuneACCESS table is served through TCRdb, limited to in-frame sequences with V and J called. Missing clones are a known gap in these copies; in checked studies unresolved V genes cover under half, and the rest lacks a known reason. V, J and clone size reflect that table, while D and trimming were determined from the DNA. Here the sample has 450,000 to 500,000 clones; 75% to 90% occur a single time. About 0.65% of the sample is in the top ten clones.

The CDR3 holds 14 amino acids from the cysteine to the phenylalanine. Left in the record is the CDR3 DNA by itself, 42 bases read in frame from the first base. Via the germline V gene (reference sequence), CDR1 is SSHAT and CDR2 FNYEAQ. To note about this clone: What antigen it recognizes has not been identified. The junction does not match germline at one end; this may be a read error.

Participants in the prospective study were aged roughly 18 to 90 years, lived in 20 to 25 United States geographic areas, and enrolled through a virtual design. In the prospective study, participants were assigned to cohorts based on the clinical history participants reported in a screening survey and a study questionnaire. Recovered participants in ImmuneRACE Cohort 3 were defined by two consecutive negative NP/OP PCR tests, clearance by a healthcare professional, or resolution of symptoms. Mobile phlebotomists in the prospective study collected whole blood, serum and a nasopharyngeal or oropharyngeal swab from every participant. Prospective study participants could optionally give additional blood draws and questionnaires over a roughly two-month period. Blood samples from the prospective study were shipped frozen or at room temperature prior to DNA extraction.

This TCR was recovered from a woman younger than 35 who had recovered from COVID-19. Source material: PBMCs or T cells enriched from blood (not recorded which). The rearrangement combines TRBV7-7 with TRBJ2-1, and 7 junction bases match TRBD1. The sequenced DNA: TGTGCTAGCAGCCCCCCGACAGGGAACAATGAGCAGTTCTTC. This sequence encodes CASSPPTGNNEQFF.